What follows are 8 T cell receptor beta chains derived from one specimen sequenced in a study of shared T cell receptors in the human thymus. Sequencing used immunoSEQ multiplex PCR; TCRdb keeps in-frame clones, though not all of them. Here the sample spans hundreds of thousands of clones, 88% being singletons. Another study also made use of these data, one on human thymus T cells.

Material for sequencing was thymocytes. These receptors came from a boy less than two years old with a congenital heart defect.

V gene TRBV7-9 combines with J gene TRBJ2-1; 8 bases are shared with TRBD2. Germline-derived CDR1 and CDR2 are SEHNR and FQNEAQ (reference sequence). The CDR3 has 17 amino acids. V lost 5 bases and J lost 8; bases outside the gene matches: 17. The CDR3 nucleotides read TGTGCCAGCAGCCCCCTCCGTCCCGGGAGGGCCCTCGATGAGCAGTTCTTC. Amino acids: CASSPLRPGRALDEQFF.

V is TRBV18 and J is TRBJ2-1; D unresolved. The germline gives CDR1 KGHSH, CDR2 LQKENI. The V end was cut by 3 bases, the J end by 3 bases, with 6 bases between. This CDR3 is 13 amino acids long. CDR3 nucleotides: TGTGCCAGCTCACCCCCAGTCTACAATGAGCAGTTCTTC. It codes for CASSPPVYNEQFF.

The chain couples TRBV18 to TRBJ2-3, with D hard to call. This CDR3 spans 16 amino acids. Germline V gene sequence: CDR1 KGHSH, CDR2 LQKENI. The V gene lost 5 bases and the J gene lost 1 base, with 16 bases spanning the gap. The CDR3 sequence is CASSRSVVFGTDTQYF. CDR3 nucleotide sequence: TGTGCCAGCTCAAGAAGCGTTGTGTTCGGCACAGATACGCAGTATTTT. The full variable domain, in which reference TRBV18 and TRBJ2-3 provide the parts outside the CDR3, is NAGVMQNPRHLVRRRGQEARLRCSPMKGHSHVYWYRQLPEEGLKFMVYLQKENIIDESGMPKERFSAEFPKEGPSILRIQQVVRGDSAAYFCASSRSVVFGTDTQYFGPGTRLTVL.

V is TRBV7-8 and J is TRBJ1-5; D not resolved. This CDR3 region has 14 residues. Trimming removed 1 base from V and 5 bases from J, with 9 bases in between. Germline CDR1 reads SGHVS; CDR2 reads FQNEAQ. CDR3 region: CASSLGRADQPQHF. DNA for the CDR3: TGTGCCAGCAGCTTAGGTCGTGCGGATCAGCCCCAGCATTTT.

This sequence joins TRBV29-1 and TRBJ2-7; the match to TRBD1 covers 11 bases. With 0 bases clipped from V and 7 bases from J, the junction kept 8 bases outside the gene matches. Germline lookup yields CDR1 SQVTM and CDR2 ANQGSEA. CDR3 length: 15 residues. The CDR3 nucleotides are TGCAGCGTTGAAGATTTGGGGACAGGGGGAGGGGAGCAGTACTTC. This codes for CSVEDLGTGGGEQYF.

This chain uses TRBV4-1 with TRBJ2-1, with a possible D match to TRBD2 (5 bases). In germline, CDR1 is MGHRA, CDR2 YSYEKL. The CDR3 sequence is 16 residues long. Trimming left V 3 bases short and J 5 bases short, with 17 bases between. The CDR3 DNA reads as TGCGCCAGCAGCCAGTGGCGGGTCATTGGTAACAATGAGCAGTTCTTC. It encodes CASSQWRVIGNNEQFF.

V is TRBV10-3 and J is TRBJ2-7; TRBD1 is a possible D gene (5 bases). V dropped 4 bases and J dropped 3 bases, with 7 bases sitting between them. The CDR3 is made up of 12 amino acids. Germline V gene data show CDR1 as ENHRY and CDR2 as SYGVKD. The CDR3 here is CAISGGHYEQYF. In DNA, the CDR3 is TGTGCCATCAGTGGGGGCCACTACGAGCAGTACTTC.

The chain links TRBV28 to TRBJ2-7; D gene unclear. This CDR3 comprises 15 residues. Trimming took off 1 base at V and 2 bases at J, with 12 bases between the two ends. Germline loops: CDR1 MDHEN, CDR2 SYDVKM. The CDR3 DNA follows: TGTGCCAGCAGTTTATCCCATGACATTCCCTACGAGCAGTACTTC. Amino acid sequence: CASSLSHDIPYEQYF.